These T cell receptor beta chains were read from a single sample in a study of vaccination and CD4 T cells after COVID-19. TCRdb recomputed calls from the PCR reads with MiXCR, one row per CDR3 protein. The sample has some 16,000 distinct CDR3 sequences, approximately 72% seen once. Sequencing was performed on CD4+ T cells from blood, taken after SARS-CoV-2 vaccination. Every receptor here comes from a human donor who had recovered from COVID-19. The CDR3 runs from the conserved cysteine through the conserved F or W. Each record gives: D gene, clone size, J gene, V gene, CDR3 protein, CDR3 DNA. D genes are given only for firm matches. The size of a clone is reported for some rows only, either as once, few or many, or as a class for expanded clones.

>.|few|TRBJ2-7|TRBV6-1
CASTRDLGDEQYF
TGTGCCAGCACCCGGGACCTTGGGGACGAGCAGTACTTC
>.|.|TRBJ2-1|TRBV7-2
CASSLILEQFF
TGTGCCAGCAGCTTAATTCTTGAGCAGTTCTTC
>.|once|TRBJ1-2|TRBV19
CASSRGEGGYTF
TGTGCCAGTTCGAGAGGAGAAGGAGGCTACACCTTC
>.|.|TRBJ2-5|TRBV7-3
CASSFRGQSQETQYF
TGTGCCAGCAGCTTCAGGGGCCAATCCCAAGAGACCCAGTACTTC
>.|.|TRBJ2-2|TRBV19
CASSSQPGELFF
TGTGCCAGTAGTAGCCAGCCCGGGGAGCTGTTTTTT
>.|.|TRBJ1-3|TRBV20-1
CSAREQFSGNTIYF
TGCAGTGCTAGAGAACAGTTCTCAGGAAACACCATATATTTT
>.|.|TRBJ1-2|TRBV25-1
CASSLNYGYTF
TGTGCCAGCAGTTTAAACTATGGCTACACCTTC
>.|.|TRBJ2-3|TRBV6-1
CASREEVTDTQYF
TGTGCCAGCAGGGAGGAGGTTACAGATACGCAGTATTTT
>.|.|TRBJ2-1|TRBV28
CASSHLINEQFF
TGTGCCAGCAGTCACCTTATCAATGAGCAGTTCTTC
>TRBD2|.|TRBJ2-3|TRBV2
CASSELAGGADTQYF
TGTGCCAGCAGTGAACTAGCGGGAGGCGCAGATACGCAGTATTTT
>.|few|TRBJ2-5|TRBV6-1
CASSERSDGRETQYF
TGTGCCAGCAGTGAACGGAGTGACGGTCGGGAGACCCAGTACTTC
>TRBD2|.|TRBJ2-3|TRBV25-1
CASSESRTRADTQYF
TGTGCCAGCAGTGAATCAAGGACTAGGGCAGATACGCAGTATTTT
>TRBD1|.|TRBJ1-5|TRBV27
CASRGQGVQPQHF
TGTGCCAGCCGTGGACAGGGCGTTCAGCCCCAGCATTTT
>.|once|TRBJ2-5|TRBV7-2
CASQRTEAQETQYF
TGTGCCAGCCAACGAACAGAGGCCCAAGAGACCCAGTACTTC
>.|once|TRBJ1-1|TRBV20-1
CSASADRAFF
TGCAGTGCTAGTGCCGACCGAGCTTTCTTT
>.|.|TRBJ1-6|TRBV4-2
CASSPEGPGDVSPLHF
TGTGCCAGCAGCCCTGAGGGGCCAGGGGATGTTTCACCCCTCCACTTT
>.|once|TRBJ2-5|TRBV5-4
CASSLGGTIQETQYF
TGTGCCAGCAGCTTGGGAGGTACGATACAAGAGACCCAGTACTTC
>.|.|TRBJ1-2|TRBV19
CASKEDYGYTF
TGTGCCAGTAAAGAGGATTATGGCTACACCTTC
>TRBD1|few|TRBJ2-1|TRBV20-1
CSAAPEGANNEQFF
TGCAGTGCTGCCCCTGAGGGGGCCAACAATGAGCAGTTCTTC
>.|few|TRBJ1-4|TRBV7-9
CASRRTVGEKLFF
TGTGCCAGCAGAAGGACAGTGGGTGAAAAACTGTTTTTT